This entry describes one T cell receptor beta chain. A read error is possible here, since a much larger clone lies one base away. The data were taken from a study of glioma-infiltrating T cells. The CDR3 length is 15 residues. Per the germline V gene, CDR1 is LGHNA and CDR2 is YSLEER. With 2 bases removed from V and 14 bases from J, the gap between germline ends came to 19 bases. Using RNA template, CDR3s of TCR alpha and beta were amplified with iRepertoire arm-PCR. MiXCR, applied by TCRdb to the multiplex PCR reads, yields one record per CDR3 protein. The data contain some 100,000 distinct CDR3 sequences, around a quarter of them seen just once; the ten biggest clones take up roughly 37%.

The sequence derives from a human donor with low-grade glioma or glioblastoma, undergoing nonglioma brain surgery, or in good health (not recorded which). This chain connects TRBV4-3 to TRBJ1-6, with D maybe TRBD1 (6 bases). Sequencing was done on a sample of glioma tissue, nonneoplastic brain tissue, or PBMCs (not recorded which). This CDR3 reads CASSQYSDSRSSLHF. The CDR3 DNA is TGCGCCAGCAGCCAATATTCGGACAGTAGATCATCCCTCCACTTT.